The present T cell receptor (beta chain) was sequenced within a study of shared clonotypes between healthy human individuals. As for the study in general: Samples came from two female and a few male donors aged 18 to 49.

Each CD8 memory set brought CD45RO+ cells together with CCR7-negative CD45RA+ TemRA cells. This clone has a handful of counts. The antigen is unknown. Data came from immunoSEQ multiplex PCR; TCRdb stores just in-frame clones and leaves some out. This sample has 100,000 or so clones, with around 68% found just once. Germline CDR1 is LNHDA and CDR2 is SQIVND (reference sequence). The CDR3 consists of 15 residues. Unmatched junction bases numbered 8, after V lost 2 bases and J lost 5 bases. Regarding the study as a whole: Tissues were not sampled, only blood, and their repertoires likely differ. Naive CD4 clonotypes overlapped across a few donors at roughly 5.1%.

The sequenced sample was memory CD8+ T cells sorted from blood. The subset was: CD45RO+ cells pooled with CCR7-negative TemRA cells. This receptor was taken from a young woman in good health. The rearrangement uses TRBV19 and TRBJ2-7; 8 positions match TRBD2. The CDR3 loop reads CASSIIAGPTNEQYF. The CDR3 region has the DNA TGTGCCAGTAGTATAATAGCGGGACCCACGAACGAGCAGTACTTC.